The 15 T cell receptor beta chains given below trace back to one sample, sequenced in a study of blood T cell repertoires in COVID-19. Assay used: immunoSEQ multiplex PCR; TCRdb lists only in-frame clones, some missing. The sample gives around 620,000 clones, 85% to 90% of which show up once; roughly 0.26% is in the top ten. What was sequenced was peripheral blood. The receptors were sampled from a woman aged 18-29 years with acute or convalescent COVID-19.

The chain joins TRBV28 to TRBJ1-2; 7 bases fit TRBD1. Trimming at V came to 6 bases and at J to 6 bases, leaving 4 bases not matched to a gene. The CDR3 has 12 residues. Per the germline V gene, CDR1 is MDHEN and CDR2 is SYDVKM. The CDR3 region is CASSDRVDGYTF. The CDR3 DNA sequence: TGTGCCAGCAGCGACAGGGTTGATGGCTACACCTTC.

The chain is built from TRBV15 and TRBJ1-5, with D tentatively TRBD1 (6 bases). Germline CDR1 and CDR2: LNHNV and YYDKDF (reference sequence). The CDR3 is 13 amino acids. V was cut by 7 bases and J by 3 bases, with 10 bases left in between. The CDR3: CATTGTFNQPQHF. CDR3 nucleotide sequence: TGTGCCACCACAGGGACATTCAATCAGCCCCAGCATTTT.

CDR3 sequence reads: CASSLEGAFNTEAFF. In nucleotides, the CDR3 is TGTGCCAGCAGCTTGGAGGGGGCATTTAACACTGAAGCTTTCTTT. This chain joins TRBV11-2 and TRBJ1-1; 7 bases fit TRBD1. J gave up 2 bases and V 3 bases, and 6 bases lay outside the gene matches. The CDR3 sequence is 15 residues long. Germline values: CDR1 SGHAT, CDR2 FQNNGV.

This chain uses TRBV9 with TRBJ2-1; the match to TRBD1 covers 9 bases. V lost 2 bases, J lost 8 bases, and 11 bases stayed unmatched. The CDR3 has 16 amino acids. Germline CDR1 reads SGDLS; CDR2 reads YYNGEE. CDR3 amino acids: CASSVGAGTGSYEQFF. CDR3 bases: TGTGCCAGCAGCGTCGGGGCCGGGACAGGGAGTTATGAGCAGTTCTTC.

This rearrangement joins TRBV19 to TRBJ1-4; D is possibly TRBD1 (5 bases). This CDR3 spans 16 amino acids. V was trimmed by 8 bases and J by 12 bases, leaving 28 bases between them. The germline V gene encodes CDR1 LNHDA and CDR2 SQIVND (reference sequence). The CDR3 coding sequence is TGTGCCAGTCGTAATTTGGGGGAGGTCCGCTTCCGGGAACTGTTTTTT. Translation: CASRNLGEVRFRELFF. The whole variable domain, filled in from reference TRBV19 and TRBJ1-4, reads DGGITQSPKYLFRKEGQNVTLSCEQNLNHDAMYWYRQDPGQGLRLIYYSQIVNDFQKGDIAEGYSVSREKKESFPLTVTSAQKNPTAFYLCASRNLGEVRFRELFFGSGTQLSVL.

The rearrangement links TRBV6-6 to TRBJ1-2; a possible D gene is TRBD1 (6 bases). Trimming pared 10 bases from V and 5 bases from J, leaving 17 bases between. The CDR3 extends over 13 amino acids. Germline V gives CDR1 MNHNY, CDR2 SVGAGI (reference sequence). This CDR3 reads CAIGRGAEYGYTF. CDR3 sequence (DNA): TGTGCCATTGGGAGGGGGGCAGAATATGGCTACACCTTC.

This clone was observed a handful of times. The rearrangement links TRBV30 to TRBJ1-5; weak D call: TRBD1 (5 bases). The CDR3 runs 14 residues. CDR1 is GTSNPN and CDR2 is SVGIG in the germline V gene (reference sequence). Between the trimmed V and J ends, which lost 0 bases and 5 bases, there was a span of 11 bases. Here the CDR3 DNA reads TGTGCCTGGAGTGTACCCAGGGAATATCAGCCCCAGCATTTT. Translation: CAWSVPREYQPQHF. Complete variable domain (other parts from reference TRBV30 and TRBJ1-5): SQTIHQWPATLVQPVGSPLSLECTVEGTSNPNLYWYRQAAGRGLQLLFYSVGIGQISSEVPQNLSASRPQDRQFILSSKKLLLSDSGFYLCAWSVPREYQPQHFGDGTRLSIL.

The chain couples TRBV27 to TRBJ1-2; TRBD1 matches 7 bases. Germline V lookup: CDR1 MNHEY, CDR2 SMNVEV (reference sequence). The CDR3 covers 12 residues. The junction had 6 bases not matched to a gene; V was cut back by 6 bases and J by 8 bases. CDR3 DNA sequence: TGTGCCAGCAGGCGAGGGGGCTCGGGCTACACCTTC. It translates to CASRRGGSGYTF.

The chain carries TRBV13 and TRBJ2-1; D is ambiguous. Germline V CDR1 and CDR2: PRHDT, FYEKMQ (reference sequence). Trimming took 4 bases from V and 0 from J, leaving 7 bases between them. CDR3 length: 14 residues. The DNA for the CDR3 is TGTGCCAGCAGCTCTCGGAGCTCCTACAATGAGCAGTTCTTC. Its translation is CASSSRSSYNEQFF.

The chain links TRBV2 to TRBJ1-5, with a possible D match to TRBD1 (5 bases). With 5 bases removed from V and 0 bases from J, the gap between germline ends came to 11 bases. The germline V gene has CDR1 SNHLY and CDR2 FYNNEI. The CDR3 totals 15 residues. The CDR3 reads CASSLTVNSNQPQHF. In nucleotides, the CDR3 is TGTGCCAGCAGTCTGACAGTAAATAGCAATCAGCCCCAGCATTTT.

This sequence joins TRBV2 and TRBJ1-5; D gene uncertain. Deletions cut 4 bases from V and 0 bases from J, with 13 bases between. This CDR3 region has 16 residues. Germline V gene lookup returns CDR1 SNHLY and CDR2 FYNNEI. The CDR3 protein is CASSGPGSYSNQPQHF. For the CDR3, the DNA is TGTGCCAGCAGTGGGCCGGGGAGCTATAGCAATCAGCCCCAGCATTTT.

The chain recombines TRBV12-5 with TRBJ1-3, with D tentatively TRBD1 (6 bases). Germline V gene sequence: CDR1 LGHNT, CDR2 FRNRAP. V lost 0 bases and J 2 bases, leaving 8 bases between the germline ends. This CDR3 is 15 amino acids long. The CDR3 is CASGLVSGAGNTIYF. The CDR3 DNA is TGTGCTAGTGGTTTGGTATCAGGGGCTGGAAACACCATATATTTT.

V usage is TRBV30 and J usage is TRBJ1-1; TRBD1 matches at 9 bases. With 2 bases clipped from V and 5 bases from J, the junction kept 9 bases outside the gene matches. The CDR3 is 15 residues long. CDR1 and CDR2 from the germline V gene are GTSNPN and SVGIG (reference sequence). CDR3 sequence: CAWSFGQGTGTEAFF. In DNA, the CDR3 is TGTGCCTGGAGTTTCGGACAGGGGACCGGGACTGAAGCTTTCTTT. The full variable domain, with the rest looked up from reference TRBV30 and TRBJ1-1, is SQTIHQWPATLVQPVGSPLSLECTVEGTSNPNLYWYRQAAGRGLQLLFYSVGIGQISSEVPQNLSASRPQDRQFILSSKKLLLSDSGFYLCAWSFGQGTGTEAFFGQGTRLTVV.

The chain joins TRBV24-1 to TRBJ1-2, with D uncertain. CDR1 is KGHDR and CDR2 is SFDVKD in the germline V gene. CDR3 size: 12 residues. V lost 5 bases and J 3 bases, leaving 6 bases between the germline ends. The CDR3, as DNA: TGTGCCACCAGTGCAGGTGACTATGGCTACACCTTC. Amino acid sequence: CATSAGDYGYTF.

CDR3 coding DNA: TGTGCCAGCACAATCTTTACGACTATGAACACTGAAGCTTTCTTT. Its protein product is CASTIFTTMNTEAFF. V and J are TRBV7-9 and TRBJ1-1; D is ambiguous. Germline V gene sequence: CDR1 SEHNR, CDR2 FQNEAQ (reference sequence). V lost 7 bases, J lost 0 bases, and 15 bases lay in between. The CDR3 consists of 15 residues.